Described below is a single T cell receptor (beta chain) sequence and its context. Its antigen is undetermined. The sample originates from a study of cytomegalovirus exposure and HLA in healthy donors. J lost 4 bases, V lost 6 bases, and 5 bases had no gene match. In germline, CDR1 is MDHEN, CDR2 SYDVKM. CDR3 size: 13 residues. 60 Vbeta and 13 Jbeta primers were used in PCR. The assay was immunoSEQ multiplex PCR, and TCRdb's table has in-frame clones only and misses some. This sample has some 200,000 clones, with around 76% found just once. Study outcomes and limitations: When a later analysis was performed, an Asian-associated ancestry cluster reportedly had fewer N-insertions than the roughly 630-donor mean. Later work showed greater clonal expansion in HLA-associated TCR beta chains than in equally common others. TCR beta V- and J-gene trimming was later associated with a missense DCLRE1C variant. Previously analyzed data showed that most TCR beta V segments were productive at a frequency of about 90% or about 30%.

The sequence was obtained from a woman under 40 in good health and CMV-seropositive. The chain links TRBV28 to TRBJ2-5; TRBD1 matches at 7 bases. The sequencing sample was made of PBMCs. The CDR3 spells CASRLTGRETQYF. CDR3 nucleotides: TGTGCCAGCAGGCTGACAGGGAGAGAGACCCAGTACTTC.